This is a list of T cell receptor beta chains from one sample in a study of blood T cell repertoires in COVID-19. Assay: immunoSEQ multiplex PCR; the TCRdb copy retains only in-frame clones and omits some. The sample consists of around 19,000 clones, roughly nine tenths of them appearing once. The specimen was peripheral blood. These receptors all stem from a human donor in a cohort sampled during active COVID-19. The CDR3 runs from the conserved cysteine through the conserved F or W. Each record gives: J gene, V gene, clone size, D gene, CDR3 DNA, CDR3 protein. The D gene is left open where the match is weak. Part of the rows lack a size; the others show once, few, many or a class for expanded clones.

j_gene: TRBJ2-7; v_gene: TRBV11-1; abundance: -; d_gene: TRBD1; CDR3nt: TGTGCCAGCAGCTCCGACAGGGAAGAGCAGTACTTC; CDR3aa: CASSSDREEQYF
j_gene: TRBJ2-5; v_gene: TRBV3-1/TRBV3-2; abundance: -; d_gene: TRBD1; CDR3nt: TGTGCCAGCAGCCAAGGGACAGGGTTTGGGACCCAGTACTTC; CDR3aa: CASSQGTGFGTQYF
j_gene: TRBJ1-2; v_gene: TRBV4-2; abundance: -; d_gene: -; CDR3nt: TGTGCCAGCAGCCAAGGGGGGCTTAACTATGGCTACACCTTC; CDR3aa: CASSQGGLNYGYTF
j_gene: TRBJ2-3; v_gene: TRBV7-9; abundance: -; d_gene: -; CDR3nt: TGTGCCAGCAGCCCCTCCGGGAGCACAGATACGCAGTATTTT; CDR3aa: CASSPSGSTDTQYF
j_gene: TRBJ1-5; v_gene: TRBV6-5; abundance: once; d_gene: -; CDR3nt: TGTGCCAGCAGTTACTCTGGTGGGCGCAATCAGCCCCAGCATTTT; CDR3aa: CASSYSGGRNQPQHF
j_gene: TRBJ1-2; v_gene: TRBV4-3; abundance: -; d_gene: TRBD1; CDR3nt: TGCGCCAGCAGCCAAGTGGGGACAGCTAACTATGGCTACACCTTC; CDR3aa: CASSQVGTANYGYTF
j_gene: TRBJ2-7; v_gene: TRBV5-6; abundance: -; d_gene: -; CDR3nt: TGTGCCAGCAGCTTCAGGGCTAAGGGCTACGAGCAGTACTTC; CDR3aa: CASSFRAKGYEQYF
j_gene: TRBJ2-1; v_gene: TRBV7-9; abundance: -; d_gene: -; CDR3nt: TGTGCCAGCAGCTTAACAACGGGATTGGAGCAGTTCTTC; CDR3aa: CASSLTTGLEQFF
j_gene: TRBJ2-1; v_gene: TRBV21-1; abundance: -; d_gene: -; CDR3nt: TGTGCCAGCCGCGGGGGGGGCGGGAGAAAGAGGGAAGGTGAGAATGAGCAGTTCTTC; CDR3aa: CASRGGGGRKREGENEQFF
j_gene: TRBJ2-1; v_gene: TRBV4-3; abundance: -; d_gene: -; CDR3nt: TGCGCCAGCAGCCAAGGGGGAGGCAGGGCCCGTAATGAGCAGTTCTTC; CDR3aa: CASSQGGGRARNEQFF
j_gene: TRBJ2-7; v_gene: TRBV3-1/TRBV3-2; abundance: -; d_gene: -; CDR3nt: TGTGCCAGCAGCCAAGAATACAGCTCCTACGAGCAGTACTTC; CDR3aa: CASSQEYSSYEQYF
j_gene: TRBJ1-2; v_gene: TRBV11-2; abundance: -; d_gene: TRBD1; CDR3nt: TGTGCCAGCAGCTTAATCAGGACAGGGGGTTCCTATGGCTACACCTTC; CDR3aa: CASSLIRTGGSYGYTF
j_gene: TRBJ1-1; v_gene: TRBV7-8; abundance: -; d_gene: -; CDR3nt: TGTGCCAGCAGCTTCCGACAGGAGGTCACTGAAGCTTTCTTT; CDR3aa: CASSFRQEVTEAFF
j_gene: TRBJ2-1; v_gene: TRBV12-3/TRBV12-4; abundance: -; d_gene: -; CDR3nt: TGTGCCAGCAGCCCCGGACTGGTTGAGCAGTTCTTC; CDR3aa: CASSPGLVEQFF
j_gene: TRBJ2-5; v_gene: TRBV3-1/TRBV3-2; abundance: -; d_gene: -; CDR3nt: TGTGCCAGCAGCCAAAGTTCCCTAGCCCTAAGTCGCGAGACCCAGTACTTC; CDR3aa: CASSQSSLALSRETQYF
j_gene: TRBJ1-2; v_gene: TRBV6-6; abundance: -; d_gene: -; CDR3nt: TGTGCCAGCAGTAAATGGGGGGGGGATGGCTACACCTTC; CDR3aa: CASSKWGGDGYTF